These T cell receptor beta chains were read from a single sample in a study of CD8+ T cells in alopecia areata. Profiling relied on immunoSEQ multiplex PCR, and the TCRdb table lists in-frame clones only, not all of them. The profile shows about 300,000 clones, roughly 60% of them singletons. The sequencing here drew on CD4+ T cells sorted from blood, taken at week 24, from a patient treated with tofacitinib. The receptors derive from a human donor with alopecia areata. Each CDR3 is given with its conserved first and last residue. Each record gives: J gene, clone size, D gene, CDR3 length, V gene, CDR3 protein, CDR3 DNA. A D gene is named only where the DNA matches it firmly. A clone size is listed for some rows: how often the clone was seen (once, few, many), or a class if it is expanded.

j_call: TRBJ1-1
clone_size: -
d_call: -
cdr3_length: 14
v_call: TRBV15
cdr3_aa: CATSTTAGATEAFF
cdr3_nt: TGTGCCACCAGCACAACCGCAGGGGCCACTGAAGCTTTCTTT

j_call: TRBJ2-7
clone_size: -
d_call: TRBD1
cdr3_length: 14
v_call: TRBV30
cdr3_aa: CAWSVGTGLHEQYF
cdr3_nt: TGTGCCTGGAGTGTTGGGACAGGGCTTCACGAGCAGTACTTC

j_call: TRBJ2-6
clone_size: -
d_call: -
cdr3_length: 17
v_call: TRBV18
cdr3_aa: CASSPPRAVDGANVLTF
cdr3_nt: TGTGCCAGCTCACCACCGAGGGCAGTGGACGGGGCCAACGTCCTGACTTTC

j_call: TRBJ1-5
clone_size: few
d_call: -
cdr3_length: 13
v_call: TRBV7-2
cdr3_aa: CASSLGGGQPQHF
cdr3_nt: TGTGCCAGCAGCTTAGGGGGGGGTCAGCCCCAGCATTTT

j_call: TRBJ1-6
clone_size: -
d_call: -
cdr3_length: 14
v_call: TRBV25-1
cdr3_aa: CASRQQGSNSPLHF
cdr3_nt: TGTGCCAGCAGACAACAGGGATCTAATTCACCCCTCCACTTT

j_call: TRBJ2-3
clone_size: -
d_call: -
cdr3_length: 15
v_call: TRBV15
cdr3_aa: CATSRDPASTDTQYF
cdr3_nt: TGTGCCACCAGCAGAGATCCGGCTAGCACAGATACGCAGTATTTT

j_call: TRBJ1-4
clone_size: -
d_call: -
cdr3_length: 12
v_call: TRBV9
cdr3_aa: CASSVPGEKLFF
cdr3_nt: TGTGCCAGCAGCGTCCCCGGGGAAAAACTGTTTTTT

j_call: TRBJ1-6
clone_size: -
d_call: -
cdr3_length: 14
v_call: TRBV9
cdr3_aa: CASSVRGNNSPLHF
cdr3_nt: TGTGCCAGCAGCGTCCGGGGGAATAATTCACCCCTCCACTTT

j_call: TRBJ1-2
clone_size: few
d_call: -
cdr3_length: 11
v_call: TRBV10-3
cdr3_aa: CAIRQEDVPAF
cdr3_nt: TGTGCCATCCGACAGGAAGACGTCCCGGCCTTC

j_call: TRBJ1-2
clone_size: -
d_call: -
cdr3_length: 12
v_call: TRBV2
cdr3_aa: CASSREIYGYTF
cdr3_nt: TGTGCCAGCAGCAGGGAAATCTATGGCTACACCTTC

j_call: TRBJ1-5
clone_size: few
d_call: -
cdr3_length: 14
v_call: TRBV6-5
cdr3_aa: CASSPQGSNQPQHF
cdr3_nt: TGTGCCAGCAGTCCCCAGGGGAGCAATCAGCCCCAGCATTTT

j_call: TRBJ1-5
clone_size: -
d_call: TRBD1
cdr3_length: 17
v_call: TRBV27
cdr3_aa: CASSFRYTGTDNQPQHF
cdr3_nt: TGTGCCAGCAGTTTTCGCTATACTGGGACAGACAATCAGCCCCAGCATTTT

j_call: TRBJ2-7
clone_size: -
d_call: -
cdr3_length: 10
v_call: TRBV29-1
cdr3_aa: CSVEDYEQYF
cdr3_nt: TGCAGCGTTGAGGACTACGAGCAGTACTTC

j_call: TRBJ1-2
clone_size: -
d_call: -
cdr3_length: 17
v_call: TRBV9
cdr3_aa: CASSVDVGANGGYGYTF
cdr3_nt: TGTGCCAGCAGCGTAGATGTCGGGGCGAACGGGGGCTATGGCTACACCTTC

j_call: TRBJ1-2
clone_size: -
d_call: -
cdr3_length: 13
v_call: TRBV6-5
cdr3_aa: CASHSSTNYGYTF
cdr3_nt: TGTGCCAGCCACTCCTCTACTAACTATGGCTACACCTTC

j_call: TRBJ2-1
clone_size: -
d_call: -
cdr3_length: 16
v_call: TRBV2
cdr3_aa: CASSETVGSGFNEQFF
cdr3_nt: TGTGCCAGCAGTGAAACGGTAGGAAGCGGGTTCAATGAGCAGTTCTTC

j_call: TRBJ2-1
clone_size: -
d_call: -
cdr3_length: 12
v_call: TRBV2
cdr3_aa: CASSEGTGEQFF
cdr3_nt: TGTGCCAGCAGTGAAGGGACGGGTGAGCAGTTCTTC

j_call: TRBJ2-1
clone_size: -
d_call: TRBD2
cdr3_length: 15
v_call: TRBV4-1
cdr3_aa: CASSLTSGEINEQFF
cdr3_nt: TGCGCCAGCAGCCTGACTAGCGGGGAAATCAATGAGCAGTTCTTC

j_call: TRBJ1-4
clone_size: few
d_call: -
cdr3_length: 11
v_call: TRBV29-1
cdr3_aa: CSVEDREKLFF
cdr3_nt: TGCAGCGTTGAAGATCGTGAAAAACTGTTTTTT

j_call: TRBJ2-5
clone_size: few
d_call: -
cdr3_length: 13
v_call: TRBV29-1
cdr3_aa: CSVDLRVWETQYF
cdr3_nt: TGCAGCGTTGACCTCAGGGTTTGGGAGACCCAGTACTTC

j_call: TRBJ2-5
clone_size: -
d_call: TRBD2
cdr3_length: 13
v_call: TRBV7-7
cdr3_aa: CASKAGGEETQYF
cdr3_nt: TGTGCTAGTAAAGCGGGGGGCGAGGAGACCCAGTACTTC

j_call: TRBJ2-2
clone_size: -
d_call: TRBD2
cdr3_length: 18
v_call: TRBV11-2
cdr3_aa: CASSSRLAGWPGTGELFF
cdr3_nt: TGTGCCAGCAGCTCCCGACTAGCGGGGTGGCCAGGGACCGGGGAGCTGTTTTTT

j_call: TRBJ1-6
clone_size: once
d_call: -
cdr3_length: 14
v_call: TRBV30
cdr3_aa: CAWTPQLDVSPLHF
cdr3_nt: TGTGCCTGGACCCCACAACTGGACGTCTCACCCCTCCACTTT

j_call: TRBJ2-5
clone_size: few
d_call: TRBD1
cdr3_length: 15
v_call: TRBV29-1
cdr3_aa: CSATSGTGGEETQYF
cdr3_nt: TGCAGCGCTACGTCCGGGACAGGGGGCGAAGAGACCCAGTACTTC

j_call: TRBJ1-2
clone_size: -
d_call: TRBD1
cdr3_length: 16
v_call: TRBV15
cdr3_aa: CATSRGGGGATYGYTF
cdr3_nt: TGTGCCACCAGCAGAGGTGGAGGGGGCGCAACCTATGGCTACACCTTC

j_call: TRBJ2-2
clone_size: many
d_call: -
cdr3_length: 13
v_call: TRBV7-2
cdr3_aa: CASSLEAGGELFF
cdr3_nt: TGTGCCAGCAGCTTAGAGGCTGGCGGGGAGCTGTTTTTT

j_call: TRBJ1-2
clone_size: -
d_call: TRBD1
cdr3_length: 16
v_call: TRBV23-1
cdr3_aa: CASSRRGTGERYGYTF
cdr3_nt: TGCGCCAGCAGCCGAAGAGGGACAGGGGAACGCTATGGCTACACCTTC

j_call: TRBJ1-2
clone_size: -
d_call: TRBD1
cdr3_length: 14
v_call: TRBV4-1
cdr3_aa: CASSQRTGGFGYTF
cdr3_nt: TGCGCCAGCAGCCAACGGACAGGGGGCTTTGGCTACACCTTC

j_call: TRBJ2-5
clone_size: few
d_call: TRBD1
cdr3_length: 16
v_call: TRBV5-1
cdr3_aa: CASSLEGQALGETQYF
cdr3_nt: TGCGCCAGCAGCTTGGAGGGACAGGCTCTGGGAGAGACCCAGTACTTC

j_call: TRBJ1-1
clone_size: -
d_call: TRBD1
cdr3_length: 14
v_call: TRBV5-4
cdr3_aa: CATHRDRGFGEAFF
cdr3_nt: TGTGCCACCCACCGGGACAGGGGTTTTGGTGAAGCTTTCTTT

j_call: TRBJ1-2
clone_size: -
d_call: -
cdr3_length: 13
v_call: TRBV15
cdr3_aa: CATSRGRSGWYTF
cdr3_nt: TGTGCCACCAGCAGAGGTCGGTCAGGGTGGTACACCTTC

j_call: TRBJ1-1
clone_size: -
d_call: -
cdr3_length: 14
v_call: TRBV30
cdr3_aa: CAWSVERRDTEAFF
cdr3_nt: TGTGCCTGGAGTGTGGAGAGACGTGACACTGAAGCTTTCTTT

j_call: TRBJ2-2
clone_size: -
d_call: -
cdr3_length: 14
v_call: TRBV15
cdr3_aa: CATSRDGDTGELFF
cdr3_nt: TGTGCCACCAGCAGAGATGGGGACACCGGGGAGCTGTTTTTT

j_call: TRBJ2-5
clone_size: few
d_call: -
cdr3_length: 13
v_call: TRBV29-1
cdr3_aa: CSVEVGLAETQYF
cdr3_nt: TGCAGCGTTGAAGTTGGTCTAGCAGAGACCCAGTACTTC

j_call: TRBJ2-3
clone_size: -
d_call: TRBD2
cdr3_length: 14
v_call: TRBV29-1
cdr3_aa: CSVGLAGGTDTQYF
cdr3_nt: TGCAGCGTTGGACTAGCGGGGGGCACAGATACGCAGTATTTT

j_call: TRBJ2-3
clone_size: -
d_call: -
cdr3_length: 14
v_call: TRBV28
cdr3_aa: CAAGDSSSNRAQYF
cdr3_nt: TGTGCCGCGGGGGACTCATCCTCAAACAGGGCGCAGTATTTT

j_call: TRBJ2-5
clone_size: -
d_call: -
cdr3_length: 12
v_call: TRBV6-5
cdr3_aa: CASSQPTGVRYF
cdr3_nt: TGTGCCAGCAGTCAACCGACGGGGGTAAGGTACTTC

j_call: TRBJ2-5
clone_size: -
d_call: -
cdr3_length: 15
v_call: TRBV2
cdr3_aa: CASRLPGTAGETQYF
cdr3_nt: TGTGCCAGCAGGCTCCCCGGGACCGCAGGAGAGACCCAGTACTTC

j_call: TRBJ2-2
clone_size: -
d_call: -
cdr3_length: 14
v_call: TRBV30
cdr3_aa: CAWSGSLRTGELFF
cdr3_nt: TGTGCCTGGAGCGGCTCTTTGCGGACCGGGGAGCTGTTTTTT

j_call: TRBJ1-1
clone_size: few
d_call: TRBD1
cdr3_length: 15
v_call: TRBV30
cdr3_aa: CAWSVPGTVNTEAFF
cdr3_nt: TGTGCCTGGAGTGTACCCGGGACAGTTAACACTGAAGCTTTCTTT

j_call: TRBJ2-5
clone_size: -
d_call: -
cdr3_length: 13
v_call: TRBV30
cdr3_aa: CAWSGPYQETQYF
cdr3_nt: TGTGCCTGGAGTGGACCCTACCAAGAGACCCAGTACTTC

j_call: TRBJ2-7
clone_size: -
d_call: TRBD2
cdr3_length: 15
v_call: TRBV5-1
cdr3_aa: CASSLLSGVTNEQYF
cdr3_nt: TGCGCCAGCAGCTTACTTAGCGGGGTCACCAACGAGCAGTACTTC

j_call: TRBJ1-5
clone_size: -
d_call: -
cdr3_length: 15
v_call: TRBV4-2
cdr3_aa: CASSQGGLINQPQHF
cdr3_nt: TGTGCCAGCAGCCAAGGGGGACTGATCAATCAGCCCCAGCATTTT

j_call: TRBJ2-5
clone_size: -
d_call: TRBD1
cdr3_length: 16
v_call: TRBV12-5
cdr3_aa: CASGLSLTGAQETQYF
cdr3_nt: TGTGCTAGTGGTTTGTCCCTGACAGGGGCCCAAGAGACCCAGTACTTC

j_call: TRBJ2-1
clone_size: few
d_call: TRBD1
cdr3_length: 17
v_call: TRBV28
cdr3_aa: CASSLSQGTGADNEQFF
cdr3_nt: TGTGCCAGCAGTTTATCTCAAGGGACAGGGGCGGACAATGAGCAGTTCTTC

j_call: TRBJ2-4
clone_size: few
d_call: -
cdr3_length: 15
v_call: TRBV6-5
cdr3_aa: CASPKSLGSKNIQYF
cdr3_nt: TGTGCCAGCCCTAAGAGTCTGGGATCCAAAAACATTCAGTACTTC

j_call: TRBJ1-2
clone_size: once
d_call: TRBD1
cdr3_length: 13
v_call: TRBV6-5
cdr3_aa: CASRTGASVGYTF
cdr3_nt: TGTGCCAGCAGAACAGGGGCGTCGGTGGGCTACACCTTC

j_call: TRBJ2-4
clone_size: -
d_call: TRBD1
cdr3_length: 17
v_call: TRBV7-9
cdr3_aa: CASSFQQGVRAKNIQYF
cdr3_nt: TGTGCCAGCAGCTTCCAACAGGGGGTTCGTGCCAAAAACATTCAGTACTTC

j_call: TRBJ2-3
clone_size: -
d_call: TRBD2
cdr3_length: 15
v_call: TRBV7-9
cdr3_aa: CASSSSSGVADTQYF
cdr3_nt: TGTGCCAGCAGCTCGTCTAGCGGGGTGGCAGATACGCAGTATTTT

j_call: TRBJ1-6
clone_size: -
d_call: -
cdr3_length: 16
v_call: TRBV6-6
cdr3_aa: CASSYGGGREHSPLHF
cdr3_nt: TGTGCCAGCAGTTACGGCGGGGGGCGCGAACATTCACCCCTCCACTTT

j_call: TRBJ1-5
clone_size: -
d_call: -
cdr3_length: 16
v_call: TRBV19
cdr3_aa: CASSILGTTHNQPQHF
cdr3_nt: TGTGCCAGTAGTATTCTGGGAACAACCCACAATCAGCCCCAGCATTTT

j_call: TRBJ1-1
clone_size: -
d_call: -
cdr3_length: 15
v_call: TRBV5-4
cdr3_aa: CASSGSTGMNTEAFF
cdr3_nt: TGTGCCAGCAGCGGCTCGACAGGTATGAACACTGAAGCTTTCTTT

j_call: TRBJ2-3
clone_size: -
d_call: -
cdr3_length: 14
v_call: TRBV5-1
cdr3_aa: CASSRATGTDTQYF
cdr3_nt: TGCGCCAGCAGTCGGGCGACGGGGACAGATACGCAGTATTTT

j_call: TRBJ1-5
clone_size: -
d_call: -
cdr3_length: 13
v_call: TRBV27
cdr3_aa: CASSFTANQPQHF
cdr3_nt: TGTGCCAGCAGTTTTACCGCGAATCAGCCCCAGCATTTT

j_call: TRBJ2-7
clone_size: few
d_call: -
cdr3_length: 15
v_call: TRBV28
cdr3_aa: CASSLARVPPYEQYF
cdr3_nt: TGTGCCAGCAGTCTTGCCAGGGTTCCCCCCTACGAGCAGTACTTC

j_call: TRBJ2-5
clone_size: few
d_call: -
cdr3_length: 17
v_call: TRBV14
cdr3_aa: CASSRGASTGLGETQYF
cdr3_nt: TGTGCCAGCAGCCGAGGAGCATCCACAGGGCTGGGGGAGACCCAGTACTTC

j_call: TRBJ1-2
clone_size: -
d_call: TRBD1
cdr3_length: 13
v_call: TRBV7-9
cdr3_aa: CASSETTGYGYTF
cdr3_nt: TGTGCCAGCAGCGAGACGACAGGGTATGGCTACACCTTC

j_call: TRBJ2-1
clone_size: -
d_call: -
cdr3_length: 14
v_call: TRBV29-1
cdr3_aa: CSIHSGDPYNEQFF
cdr3_nt: TGCAGCATCCACTCAGGGGACCCCTACAATGAGCAGTTCTTC

j_call: TRBJ2-3
clone_size: -
d_call: -
cdr3_length: 11
v_call: TRBV7-2
cdr3_aa: CASSLGAAQYF
cdr3_nt: TGTGCCAGCAGCTTAGGAGCGGCGCAGTATTTT

j_call: TRBJ2-7
clone_size: few
d_call: -
cdr3_length: 14
v_call: TRBV5-1
cdr3_aa: CASSLVGGLNEQYF
cdr3_nt: TGCGCCAGCAGCTTGGTCGGGGGATTGAACGAGCAGTACTTC